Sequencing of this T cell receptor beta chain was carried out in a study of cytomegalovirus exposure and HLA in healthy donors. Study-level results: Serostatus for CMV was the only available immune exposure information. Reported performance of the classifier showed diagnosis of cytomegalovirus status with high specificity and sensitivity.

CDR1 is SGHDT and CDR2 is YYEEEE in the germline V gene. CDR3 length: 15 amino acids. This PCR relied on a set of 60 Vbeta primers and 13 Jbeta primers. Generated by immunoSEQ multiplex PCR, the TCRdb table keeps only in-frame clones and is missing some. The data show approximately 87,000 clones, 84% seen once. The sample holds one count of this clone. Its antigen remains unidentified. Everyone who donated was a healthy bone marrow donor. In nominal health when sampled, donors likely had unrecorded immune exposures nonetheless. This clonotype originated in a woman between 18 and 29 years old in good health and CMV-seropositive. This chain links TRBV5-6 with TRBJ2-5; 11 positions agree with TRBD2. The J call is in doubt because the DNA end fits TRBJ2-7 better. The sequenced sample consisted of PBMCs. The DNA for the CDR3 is TGTGCCAGCAGCCACGTGCTAGCGGGGGGTATCGAGCAGTACTTC. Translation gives CASSHVLAGGIEQYF.